These 23 T cell receptor beta chains share one sample of origin, sequenced in a study of response to subunit inactivated influenza vaccine. TCRdb reanalysed the RT-PCR reads using MiXCR and keeps one entry per CDR3 protein. The sample includes about 480,000 distinct CDR3 sequences, roughly 23% seen only once; the top ten take 1.5% to 2%. The specimen comprised CD4+ T cells sorted from PBMCs, sampled 5 to 6 days after vaccination. The receptors stem from a man aged 45-60 years who received an inactivated influenza vaccine.

The sample holds a few counts of this clonotype. The chain combines TRBV20-1 with TRBJ2-5; 15 bases are shared with TRBD2. J gave up 6 bases and V 4 bases, and 9 bases lay outside the gene matches. The CDR3 runs 16 residues. The germline CDR1 and CDR2 sequences are DFQATT and SNEGSKA (reference sequence). DNA of the CDR3: TGCAGTGCTAACACCAGGACTAGCGGGGGGGGCAAGACCCAGTACTTC. The encoded protein is CSANTRTSGGGKTQYF.

The table lists this clonotype with many counts. This rearrangement joins TRBV6-2 or TRBV6-3 to TRBJ1-2; the D gene is possibly TRBD1 (6 bases). Looked up from germline, CDR1 is MNHEY and CDR2 is SVGEGT. Deletions cut 4 bases from V and 4 bases from J, with 22 bases between. The CDR3 loop spans 17 amino acids. DNA of the CDR3: TGTGCCAGCAGTTTGTTGACAGGCCACAGGGTTGGCTATGGCTACACCTTC. Its protein product is CASSLLTGHRVGYGYTF.

The chain links TRBV20-1 to TRBJ2-1, with 9 bases matching TRBD2. The CDR3 consists of 16 residues. With V trimmed by 1 base and J by 4 bases, 8 bases remained unmatched. Germline V gives CDR1 DFQATT, CDR2 SNEGSKA (reference sequence). The CDR3 DNA reads TGCAGTGCTAGAGGGGTCGGGACTAGCTTTTACAATGAGCAGTTCTTC. Its translation is CSARGVGTSFYNEQFF.

The chain is built from TRBV20-1 and TRBJ2-2; 12 positions match TRBD2. After removal of 2 bases from V and 8 bases from J, the junction contained 9 bases not matched to a gene. Looked up from germline, CDR1 is DFQATT and CDR2 is SNEGSKA (reference sequence). The CDR3 consists of 16 residues. This CDR3 reads CSARSLAGGPGGELFF. The DNA of the CDR3 is TGCAGTGCTAGATCCCTAGCGGGAGGGCCAGGAGGGGAGCTGTTTTTT.

In this sample, this clonotype turned up a few times. The chain is built from TRBV6-1 and TRBJ2-2; 11 positions match TRBD2. Trimming at V came to 7 bases and at J to 6 bases, leaving 10 bases not matched to a gene. Germline loops: CDR1 MNHNS, CDR2 SASEGT. This CDR3 spans 16 amino acids. The CDR3 DNA reads as TGTGCCAGCAAACTAGCGGGGGCCCCTTTGTCCGGGGAGCTGTTTTTT. Protein sequence: CASKLAGAPLSGELFF.

The rearrangement joins TRBV7-2 to TRBJ2-1; 12 nucleotides line up with TRBD2. Germline CDR1 reads SGHTA; CDR2 reads FQGNSA. J was trimmed by 6 bases and V by 1 base; bases with no gene match: 4. The CDR3 contains 16 residues. The CDR3 coding sequence is TGTGCCAGCAGCTTAGATTCTAGCGGGAGGGGCAATGAGCAGTTCTTC. As protein: CASSLDSSGRGNEQFF.

V and J are TRBV11-1 and TRBJ2-3; no clear D gene. CDR1 and CDR2 (germline): SGHAT, FQDESV (reference sequence). This CDR3 region has 14 residues. V lost 0 bases to trimming and J lost 4 bases, with 8 bases between them. Written as DNA, the CDR3 is TGTGCCAGCAGCTTAGCCAGACACCCAGATACGCAGTATTTT. Protein: CASSLARHPDTQYF.

The chain links TRBV10-3 to TRBJ1-1, with a tentative D call TRBD1 (5 bases). V lost 6 bases, J lost 0 bases, and 8 bases lay in between. The CDR3 contains 13 residues. The germline CDR1 and CDR2 sequences are ENHRY and SYGVKD. For the CDR3, the DNA is TGTGCCATCAGAGGACACCTGAACACTGAAGCTTTCTTT. Its protein is CAIRGHLNTEAFF.

The chain joins TRBV7-8 to TRBJ2-3; D gene uncertain. CDR3 length equals 13 residues. Germline assignment: CDR1 SGHVS and CDR2 FQNEAQ. Trimming took 3 bases from V and 4 from J, leaving 8 bases between them. The CDR3 spells CASSLNVPDTQYF. CDR3 bases: TGTGCCAGCAGCTTGAATGTCCCAGATACGCAGTATTTT.

This chain uses TRBV18 with TRBJ1-4; D gene unclear. The CDR3 is made up of 14 amino acids. CDR1 and CDR2 from the germline V gene are KGHSH and LQKENI. Deletions cut 0 bases from V and 3 bases from J, with 5 bases between. CDR3 residues: CASSPPAANEKLFF. The DNA of the CDR3 is TGTGCCAGCTCACCACCCGCTGCTAATGAAAAACTGTTTTTT.

This clonotype has only a few counts. The chain recombines TRBV29-1 with TRBJ2-7, with D perhaps TRBD1 (6 bases). CDR3 length: 12 amino acids. V lost 3 bases and J 3 bases, leaving 9 bases between the germline ends. Germline lookup yields CDR1 SQVTM and CDR2 ANQGSEA. The CDR3 is CSVEQQGYEQYF. CDR3 coding DNA: TGCAGCGTTGAGCAACAGGGCTACGAGCAGTACTTC.

A few counts support this clonotype. V is TRBV28 and J is TRBJ2-7; TRBD1 is a possible D gene (5 bases). Trimming pared 7 bases from V and 1 base from J, leaving 14 bases between. This CDR3 spans 14 amino acids. Germline V gene sequence: CDR1 MDHEN, CDR2 SYDVKM. This CDR3 is CASTTARVSYEQYF. CDR3 bases: TGTGCCAGCACCACTGCCAGGGTATCCTACGAGCAGTACTTC. The variable domain in full, with the rest retrieved from reference TRBV28 and TRBJ2-7, is DVKVTQSSRYLVKRTGEKVFLECVQDMDHENMFWYRQDPGLGLRLIYFSYDVKMKEKGDIPEGYSVSREKKERFSLILESASTNQTSMYLCASTTARVSYEQYFGPGTRLTVT.

The table lists this clonotype with many counts. V gene TRBV6-1 combines with J gene TRBJ2-7, with D maybe TRBD1 (5 bases). The germline gives CDR1 MNHNS, CDR2 SASEGT. This CDR3 is built from 15 residues. V lost 6 bases to trimming and J lost 1 base, with 16 bases between them. The CDR3 here is CASSFDRDPSYEQYF. DNA of the CDR3: TGTGCCAGCAGCTTTGACAGAGACCCATCCTACGAGCAGTACTTC.

There are a few counts of this clonotype. The chain is built from TRBV5-1 and TRBJ1-4; D gene uncertain. The CDR3 covers 16 residues. The germline CDR1 and CDR2 sequences are SGHRS and YFSETQ. The germline V and J ends were trimmed by 2 bases and 0 bases, with 11 bases remaining between them. CDR3: CASSLWASATNEKLFF. CDR3 in DNA: TGCGCCAGCAGCTTATGGGCGTCTGCAACTAATGAAAAACTGTTTTTT.

This clonotype turned up a few times. At one of its ends the junction is not consistent with the germline gene, which may arise from a read error. The V call is TRBV5-1, the J call TRBJ2-5; tentatively, D is TRBD2 (5 bases). Germline CDR1 and CDR2: SGHRS and YFSETQ. The length of the CDR3 is 13 residues. The CDR3 DNA is TGTGCCAGCAGCTCGGGGTTGGGGGAGACCCAGTACTTC. This codes for CASSSGLGETQYF.

On this clonotype itself: A much larger clone differs by one base, so this may be a read error. The chain couples TRBV7-8 to TRBJ2-5; 12 bases fit TRBD2. The CDR3 loop spans 14 amino acids. From germline, CDR1 is SGHVS and CDR2 FQNEAQ. For the CDR3, the DNA is TGTACCAGCAGCCTCGGACTAGCGGGACAGACCCAGTACTTC. Translated: CTSSLGLAGQTQYF.

The V call is TRBV20-1, the J call TRBJ1-6, with D maybe TRBD1 (6 bases). V lost 6 bases, J lost 3 bases, and 12 bases lay in between. The CDR3 spans 14 residues. Germline CDR1 and CDR2: DFQATT and SNEGSKA (reference sequence). This CDR3 is CSAARGDYNSPLHF. The CDR3 DNA reads as TGCAGTGCCGCAAGGGGGGACTATAATTCACCCCTCCACTTT.

This clonotype was seen a handful of times. This chain joins TRBV4-2 and TRBJ2-7; D is uncertain. The V end lost 0 bases, the J end lost 2 bases, and 8 bases lay between the germline ends. Germline CDR1 is LGHNA and CDR2 is YNFKEQ. CDR3 length equals 14 residues. CDR3 nucleotides: TGTGCCAGCAGCCAAGATTACCAAGCCTACGAGCAGTACTTC. It yields the protein CASSQDYQAYEQYF.

The chain is built from TRBV5-1 and TRBJ2-7, with D perhaps matching TRBD1 (6 bases). Looked up from germline, CDR1 is SGHRS and CDR2 is YFSETQ. The CDR3 is 15 amino acids. V lost 2 bases, J lost 1 base, and 13 bases lay in between. The CDR3 here is CASSFGQSTSYEQYF. The DNA for the CDR3 is TGCGCCAGCAGCTTTGGACAGTCAACGTCCTACGAGCAGTACTTC. The full variable domain, in which reference TRBV5-1 and TRBJ2-7 provide the parts outside the CDR3, is KAGVTQTPRYLIKTRGQQVTLSCSPISGHRSVSWYQQTPGQGLQFLFEYFSETQRNKGNFPGRFSGRQFSNSRSEMNVSTLELGDSALYLCASSFGQSTSYEQYFGPGTRLTVT.

This clonotype showed up just a few times. The CDR3 DNA reads as TGTGCCAGCAGCTTGGTGGGGGGTCCAGGCAATCAGCCCCAGCATTTT. This sequence encodes CASSLVGGPGNQPQHF. The chain is built from TRBV7-2 and TRBJ1-5; a weak D match, TRBD1 (5 bases). Trimming took off 3 bases at V and 2 bases at J, with 14 bases between the two ends. Germline-derived CDR1 and CDR2 are SGHTA and FQGNSA. The CDR3 is made up of 16 amino acids. The whole variable domain, remainder taken from reference TRBV7-2 and TRBJ1-5, is GAGVSQSPSNKVTEKGKDVELRCDPISGHTALYWYRQSLGQGLEFLIYFQGNSAPDKSGLPSDRFSAERTGGSVSTLTIQRTQQEDSAVYLCASSLVGGPGNQPQHFGDGTRLSIL.

This chain links TRBV5-1 with TRBJ1-6, with unresolved D. With 5 bases removed from V and 5 bases from J, the gap between germline ends came to 14 bases. Per germline, CDR1 SGHRS and CDR2 YFSETQ. The CDR3 length is 15 residues. The CDR3 protein is CASRRAEMNNSPLHF. CDR3 nucleotides: TGCGCCAGCAGGAGGGCGGAGATGAATAATTCACCCCTCCACTTT.

This clonotype has only a few counts. CDR3: CASSRPGTGFYEQYF. The CDR3 nucleotides are TGTGCCAGCAGCCGTCCCGGGACTGGTTTCTACGAGCAGTACTTC. The J gene is TRBJ2-7, the V gene TRBV7-2, with a tentative D call TRBD2 (6 bases). The CDR3 is 15 residues long. The germline V gene has CDR1 SGHTA and CDR2 FQGNSA. Between the trimmed V and J ends, which lost 5 bases and 3 bases, there was a span of 17 bases.

This clonotype was observed a handful of times. The chain couples TRBV15 to TRBJ1-4; 9 nucleotides agree with TRBD1. The CDR3 runs 15 residues. With V trimmed by 1 base and J by 8 bases, 5 bases remained unmatched. The germline CDR1 and CDR2 sequences are LNHNV and YYDKDF (reference sequence). For the CDR3, the DNA is TGTGCCACCAGCAGAGTCGATGGGACAGGGGAAAAACTGTTTTTT. It codes for CATSRVDGTGEKLFF. Filled out from reference TRBV15 and TRBJ1-4, the complete variable domain reads DAMVIQNPRYQVTQFGKPVTLSCSQTLNHNVMYWYQQKSSQAPKLLFHYYDKDFNNEADTPDNFQSRRPNTSFCFLDIRSPGLGDTAMYLCATSRVDGTGEKLFFGSGTQLSVL.